This paragraph reports one T cell receptor (beta chain). The antigen remains undetermined. Germline V gene sequence: CDR1 SGHNT, CDR2 YYREEE (reference sequence). The CDR3 spans 13 residues. V trimming: 4 bases; J trimming: 4 bases; junction bases outside the gene matches: 4. This entry is derived from a study of T cell responses to AZD1222 COVID-19 vaccine. Whole-study findings and limits: Compared with day 0, the breadth and depth of the Spike-specific TCR repertoire rose significantly after two doses of AZD1222.

The table came from immunoSEQ multiplex PCR; TCRdb's copy has only in-frame clones and leaves some out. The sample consists of under 200,000 clones, 85% to 90% of them appearing once. This TCR came from an adult who received the AZD1222 COVID-19 vaccine. Here the sequenced sample was peripheral blood, taken 28 days after the second AZD1222 dose. The genes are TRBV5-4 and TRBJ1-2; 7 bases map to TRBD1. The CDR3 sequence: CASSPTGTYGYTF. Here the CDR3 DNA reads TGTGCCAGCAGCCCGACAGGGACCTATGGCTACACCTTC. Looking up the rest from reference TRBV5-4 and TRBJ1-2 gives the full variable domain: ETGVTQSPTHLIKTRGQQVTLRCSSQSGHNTVSWYQQALGQGPQFIFQYYREEENGRGNFPPRFSGLQFPNYSSELNVNALELDDSALYLCASSPTGTYGYTFGSGTRLTVV.